This T cell receptor beta chain stems from a study of response to subunit inactivated influenza vaccine. Study-wide findings and caveats: The study's authors posited that every seasonal influenza vaccination enlists few new T cells.

This clonotype was counted between two and nine times. No antigen is known for it. CDR1 and CDR2 from the germline V gene are SGHRS and YFSETQ. J lost 3 bases, V lost 2 bases, and 2 bases had no gene match. The CDR3 has 14 residues. TCRdb re-derived calls from the RT-PCR reads in MiXCR, one entry per CDR3 protein. Of around 170,000 distinct CDR3 sequences listed, around a tenth are singletons. The starting material was CD8+ T cells sorted from PBMCs, obtained around 25 months after vaccination. The source is a man aged 50 to 75 who received an inactivated influenza vaccine. The chain carries TRBV5-1 and TRBJ1-1; 9 nucleotides match TRBD1. CDR3 nucleotides: TGCGCCAGCAGCTTTTGGACAGGGGACACTGAAGCTTTCTTT. Its translation: CASSFWTGDTEAFF.